A selection of T cell receptor beta chains follows, all from one sample in a study of blood T cells in healthy people across ages. MiXCR, run by TCRdb on the 5' RACE reads, gives a single entry per CDR3 protein. The sample lists roughly 900,000 distinct CDR3 sequences; more than 25% were seen once. Material: blood. The origin of the receptors is a woman at least 80 years old in good health. Each CDR3 is given with its conserved first and last residue. D genes are given only for firm matches. Clone size, where shown, is once, few, many, or a class for clones that have expanded.

d_call clone_size j_call v_call cdr3_aa cdr3_nt
NA NA TRBJ1-1 TRBV2 CASRMVLQNTEAFF TGTGCCAGCAGGATGGTCCTGCAGAACACTGAAGCTTTCTTT
TRBD1 few TRBJ1-6 TRBV27 CASSGGGNSPLHF TGTGCCAGTTCAGGGGGTGGCAATTCACCCCTCCACTTT
NA NA TRBJ2-7 TRBV7-2 CASSPNRGYEQYF TGTGCCAGCAGCCCGAACCGGGGCTACGAGCAGTACTTC
TRBD2 few TRBJ2-5 TRBV7-2 CASSPAGVTYQETQYF TGTGCCAGCAGCCCAGCGGGGGTCACGTACCAAGAGACCCAGTACTTC
TRBD1 NA TRBJ2-1 TRBV5-5 CASSRAGTDSHYNEQFF TGTGCCAGCAGCCGGGCCGGGACAGACAGCCACTACAATGAGCAGTTCTTC
NA few TRBJ1-2 TRBV6-1 CASSDGFRTYGYTF TGTGCCAGCAGTGATGGGTTTCGTACCTATGGCTACACCTTC
NA NA TRBJ1-1 TRBV12-3/TRBV12-4 CASSLRVGGAAGMNTEAFF TGTGCCAGCAGTTTAAGGGTGGGGGGAGCGGCGGGGATGAACACTGAAGCTTTCTTT
NA NA TRBJ1-4 TRBV5-1 CASSFRSPGVNEKLFF TGCGCCAGCAGCTTTAGGTCTCCGGGGGTTAATGAAAAACTGTTTTTT
NA NA TRBJ1-2 TRBV6-5 CASSYGASNYGYTF TGTGCCAGCAGTTACGGGGCAAGTAACTATGGCTACACCTTC
NA many TRBJ1-2 TRBV7-9 CASSLESGANYGYTF TGTGCCAGCAGCTTGGAATCGGGGGCTAACTATGGCTACACCTTC
NA NA TRBJ2-3 TRBV7-8 CASSLNVGSPTDTQYF TGTGCCAGCAGCTTAAATGTTGGTAGCCCCACAGATACGCAGTATTTT
NA many TRBJ2-5 TRBV29-1 CSLRDGGETQYF TGCAGCCTAAGAGACGGGGGAGAGACCCAGTACTTC
TRBD2 NA TRBJ2-7 TRBV20-1 CSASLSGRAIGQYF TGCAGTGCTAGTTTAAGCGGGAGGGCCATCGGGCAGTACTTC
NA many TRBJ1-1 TRBV7-2 CASSLAKGVNTEAFF TGTGCCAGCAGCTTAGCGAAGGGGGTAAACACTGAAGCTTTCTTT
TRBD2 many TRBJ2-7 TRBV20-1 CSARPYTLAGNSYEQYF TGCAGTGCTAGACCATATACTCTAGCGGGGAACTCCTACGAGCAGTACTTC
TRBD2 many TRBJ2-1 TRBV20-1 CSATTGTSGGNEQFF TGCAGTGCTACTACAGGGACTAGCGGGGGCAATGAGCAGTTCTTC
NA NA TRBJ2-1 TRBV6-2/TRBV6-3 CASSPLTDRYWPYNEQFF TGTGCCAGCAGTCCTCTTACAGACAGGTACTGGCCCTACAATGAGCAGTTCTTC
TRBD1 few TRBJ2-7 TRBV6-5 CASSYSSPGQMEYF TGTGCCAGCAGTTACTCGTCTCCGGGACAGATGGAGTACTTC
NA NA TRBJ1-3 TRBV25-1 CASSEVGNTIYF TGTGCCAGCAGTGAAGTTGGAAACACCATATATTTT
NA many TRBJ2-5 TRBV6-2/TRBV6-3 CASTIGQTQYF TGTGCCAGCACCATCGGACAGACCCAGTACTTC